Presented here are 26 T cell receptor beta chains from one specimen sequenced in a study of a mutant IDH1 vaccine in newly diagnosed glioma. This sample's time point: week 23, last vaccination. All doses held 300 ug of mutant IDH1 20-mer peptide, with topical imiquimod. TCRdb's copy holds only in-frame clones and misses some; the assay was immunoSEQ multiplex PCR. The data contain about 44,000 clones, approximately 89% of them seen just once; the ten biggest clones take up 3% to 4.5%. No antigens are known for them. Sequenced here: PBMCs, sampled from a glioma patient whose treatment included an IDH1 peptide vaccine. Every receptor here comes from a man aged 45-65 years with glioma.

This clone has only a few counts. CDR3 nucleotide sequence: TGTGCCAGCAGCTTAGGGGTCTACGAGCAGTACTTC. Its protein product is CASSLGVYEQYF. V gene TRBV7-9 combines with J gene TRBJ2-7; D unresolved. The germline V gene encodes CDR1 SEHNR and CDR2 FQNEAQ (reference sequence). The ends were cut back, 1 base at V and 3 bases at J, with 4 bases in the middle. The CDR3 length is 12 residues.

This clone came up once. V and J are TRBV5-1 and TRBJ2-3; 7 bases match TRBD2. Germline CDR1 reads SGHRS; CDR2 reads YFSETQ. V was pared by 1 base and J by 1 base, with 0 bases of the junction left unmatched. The CDR3 runs 14 residues. CDR3 coding DNA: TGCGCCAGCAGCTTGACTAGCGGCACAGATACGCAGTATTTT. Translated: CASSLTSGTDTQYF.

This chain connects TRBV2 to TRBJ1-5, with TRBD1 matching over 7 bases. CDR3 length equals 13 residues. Per germline, CDR1 SNHLY and CDR2 FYNNEI. J lost 9 bases, V lost 8 bases, and 10 bases had no gene match. The CDR3 nucleotides read TGTGCCAGCTCGGGACAGAACTACAGGCCCCAGCATTTT. Its protein product is CASSGQNYRPQHF.

The chain couples TRBV4-2 to TRBJ2-3, with 9 bases aligning to TRBD2. Germline V lookup: CDR1 LGHNA, CDR2 YNFKEQ. With 0 bases clipped from V and 4 bases from J, the junction kept 5 bases outside the gene matches. The CDR3 contains 16 residues. The CDR3 coding sequence is TGTGCCAGCAGCCAAGATCGAGGCGGGGGGGCAGATACGCAGTATTTT. Amino acid sequence: CASSQDRGGGADTQYF.

This chain links TRBV28 with TRBJ1-3, with 7 bases lining up with TRBD1. After removal of 7 bases from V and 4 bases from J, the junction contained 7 bases not matched to a gene. CDR1 MDHEN and CDR2 SYDVKM come from the germline V gene. The CDR3 loop spans 14 amino acids. As DNA, the CDR3 is TGTGCCAGCACCCCGACAGGGTCCGGAAACACCATATATTTT. Protein sequence: CASTPTGSGNTIYF.

The chain links TRBV30 to TRBJ2-1; no firm D call. The CDR3 runs 14 residues. Germline V gene sequence: CDR1 GTSNPN, CDR2 SVGIG (reference sequence). Trimming removed 1 base from V and 0 bases from J, with 7 bases in between. The CDR3 DNA reads TGTGCCTGGAGTGCTCTTAGCTCCTACAATGAGCAGTTCTTC. Translation gives CAWSALSSYNEQFF.

The chain uses TRBV5-8 and TRBJ2-7; 14 bases map to TRBD2. The germline V gene encodes CDR1 SGHTS and CDR2 YDEGEE. CDR3 size: 16 residues. V was pared by 7 bases and J by 4 bases, with 10 bases of the junction left unmatched. The CDR3 nucleotides are TGTGCCAGCCTCCTCCCGACTAGCGGGAGGGCGTACGAGCAGTACTTC. It translates to CASLLPTSGRAYEQYF.

This clone was counted once. The chain has TRBV28 and TRBJ1-4, with D tentatively TRBD1 (5 bases). Trimming cost V 4 bases and J 5 bases, with 11 bases left between them. Germline loops: CDR1 MDHEN, CDR2 SYDVKM. CDR3 length equals 14 residues. The DNA of the CDR3 is TGTGCCAGCAGTTCCCCGGGGGGGAATGAAAAACTGTTTTTT. It codes for CASSSPGGNEKLFF.

The rearrangement uses TRBV23-1 and TRBJ1-2, with D maybe TRBD1 (5 bases). TRBV23-1 is recorded as an ORF, its role being uncertain. V lost 0 bases, J lost 2 bases, and 13 bases lay in between. The CDR3 sequence is 16 residues long. In DNA form, the CDR3 reads TGCGCCAGCAGTCAATCAAGGCCCGGGGGAAACTATGGCTACACCTTC. It specifies CASSQSRPGGNYGYTF.

V and J are TRBV9 and TRBJ2-7, with TRBD1 identical over 7 bases. The CDR3 runs to 14 residues. Germline lookup yields CDR1 SGDLS and CDR2 YYNGEE. Trimming cost V 2 bases and J 2 bases; bases outside gene matches: 4. CDR3 coding DNA: TGTGCCAGCAGCGTGACAGGGAAAACCTACGAGCAGTACTTC. This gives the protein CASSVTGKTYEQYF.

This chain joins TRBV4-1 and TRBJ2-3, with no clear D. This CDR3 contains 14 residues. Germline V lookup: CDR1 MGHRA, CDR2 YSYEKL. Trimming stripped 0 bases from V and 2 bases from J, with 6 bases between. CDR3 protein: CASSQDGVTDTQYF. The CDR3, as DNA: TGCGCCAGCAGCCAAGATGGAGTCACAGATACGCAGTATTTT.

The chain joins TRBV27 to TRBJ2-5, with 10 bases lining up with TRBD2. Germline CDR1 is MNHEY and CDR2 is SMNVEV (reference sequence). V shed 3 bases, J shed 5 bases, and the junction held 3 bases outside the gene matches. The CDR3 covers 14 residues. CDR3 in DNA: TGTGCCAGCAGTTTGGAGCGGGGGGGTGAGACCCAGTACTTC. Translation gives CASSLERGGETQYF.

The chain has TRBV30 and TRBJ1-1, with 9 bases identical to TRBD1. The CDR3 is made up of 14 amino acids. Germline V gives CDR1 GTSNPN, CDR2 SVGIG (reference sequence). V gave up 7 bases and J gave up 7 bases; unmatched junction bases: 13. This CDR3 is CASGQGRVLFEAFF. Here the CDR3 DNA reads TGTGCCTCTGGACAGGGGAGAGTGTTATTTGAAGCTTTCTTT.

J is TRBJ2-7 and V is TRBV29-1, with 7 nucleotides matching TRBD1. V lost 1 base and J lost 0; bases outside the gene matches: 3. This CDR3 is built from 14 residues. Germline CDR1 SQVTM, CDR2 ANQGSEA. CDR3 amino acids: CSVEGRDSSYEQYF. In DNA form, the CDR3 reads TGCAGCGTTGAAGGTCGGGACAGCTCCTACGAGCAGTACTTC.

The chain uses TRBV30 and TRBJ2-2, with 8 nucleotides matching TRBD1. Losses at the gene ends were 3 bases for V and 4 bases for J; bases not matched to a gene: 1. Germline CDR1 is GTSNPN and CDR2 is SVGIG (reference sequence). This CDR3 is 13 amino acids long. The CDR3 DNA is TGTGCCTGGAGAGGGACAGGCACCGGGGAGCTGTTTTTT. It codes for CAWRGTGTGELFF.

This sequence joins TRBV4-3 and TRBJ1-4; no clear D gene. The CDR3 totals 15 residues. V lost 0 bases and J 1 base, leaving 6 bases between the germline ends. Germline CDR1 LGHNA, CDR2 YSLEER. As DNA, the CDR3 is TGCGCCAGCAGCCAAGACTTTAAAACTAATGAAAAACTGTTTTTT. Amino acid sequence: CASSQDFKTNEKLFF.

This clone has a single count. This chain uses TRBV15 with TRBJ2-6; D tentatively reads TRBD1 or TRBD2 (5 bases each). The CDR3 length is 15 residues. Germline assignment: CDR1 LNHNV and CDR2 YYDKDF (reference sequence). Trimming removed 4 bases at V and 0 bases at J, with 7 bases between. The CDR3 nucleotides read TGTGCCACCAGCACAGGGAGCTCTGGGGCCAACGTCCTGACTTTC. It codes for CATSTGSSGANVLTF.

The gene calls are TRBV6-4 and TRBJ2-1; 10 positions match TRBD2. V lost 5 bases and J lost 8; bases outside the gene matches: 6. The CDR3 extends over 14 amino acids. The germline V gene encodes CDR1 MRHNA and CDR2 SNTAGT. The CDR3 loop reads CASSWSGGADEQFF. The CDR3 bases are TGTGCCAGCAGTTGGAGCGGGGGGGCCGATGAGCAGTTCTTC.

The gene calls are TRBV7-9 and TRBJ1-2; a possible D gene is TRBD1 (5 bases). The V gene's germline CDR1 is SEHNR and CDR2 FQNEAQ (reference sequence). CDR3 length equals 15 residues. Trimming left V 5 bases short and J 5 bases short, with 18 bases between. CDR3 amino acids: CASSPQGLGGYGYTF. CDR3 nucleotide sequence: TGTGCCAGCAGCCCGCAAGGGCTTGGGGGATATGGCTACACCTTC.

The chain links TRBV5-4 to TRBJ1-2, with no clear D. CDR1 is SGHNT and CDR2 is YYREEE in the germline V gene (reference sequence). Trimming left V 2 bases short and J 5 bases short, with 10 bases between. The CDR3 has 13 residues. The CDR3 DNA is TGTGCCAGCAGCTTAAGAGGAGGATATGGCTACACCTTC. Its translation: CASSLRGGYGYTF.

This chain uses TRBV9 with TRBJ2-2; D may match TRBD1 or TRBD2 (6 bases each). Trimming pared 7 bases from V and 0 bases from J, leaving 19 bases between. From germline, CDR1 is SGDLS and CDR2 YYNGEE. The CDR3 loop spans 17 amino acids. In DNA form, the CDR3 reads TGTGCCAGCGCGGACGCGGCCGGGGGCCCGAACACCGGGGAGCTGTTTTTT. Translating gives CASADAAGGPNTGELFF.

V gene TRBV30 combines with J gene TRBJ1-2, with 7 bases that match TRBD1. Losses at the gene ends were 2 bases for V and 2 bases for J; bases not matched to a gene: 2. Germline CDR1 is GTSNPN and CDR2 is SVGIG (reference sequence). The length of the CDR3 is 13 residues. CDR3 sequence: CAWSWDSNYGYTF. The CDR3, as DNA: TGTGCCTGGAGTTGGGACAGCAACTATGGCTACACCTTC.

The chain has TRBV7-2 and TRBJ2-7; 13 positions agree with TRBD2. V gave up 5 bases and J gave up 6 bases; unmatched junction bases: 10. The germline V gene has CDR1 SGHTA and CDR2 FQGNSA. There are 16 residues in the CDR3. DNA of the CDR3: TGTGCCAGCAGCCTAGGAACTAGCGGGAGGGCCGGCGAGCAGTACTTC. Translation gives CASSLGTSGRAGEQYF.

In this sample, this clone is large (0.1 to 1%). The genes are TRBV19 and TRBJ1-5; D possibly corresponds to TRBD1 (6 bases). The CDR3 covers 12 residues. V was shortened by 11 bases and J by 2 bases, with 10 bases between the two germline ends. The germline V gene has CDR1 LNHDA and CDR2 SQIVND (reference sequence). CDR3 nucleotide sequence: TGTGCCTCGAAGGGGGGCAATCAGCCCCAGCATTTT. It yields the protein CASKGGNQPQHF.

The V gene is TRBV2, the J gene TRBJ2-3; no firm D call. V shed 4 bases and J shed 8 bases, with 13 bases lying between them. Germline V gives CDR1 SNHLY, CDR2 FYNNEI. CDR3 size: 13 residues. CDR3 sequence (DNA): TGTGCCAGCAGTGGGGCAGCCCCTGGTACGCAGTATTTT. Translation gives CASSGAAPGTQYF. The entire variable domain, with the rest obtained from reference TRBV2 and TRBJ2-3, is as follows: EPEVTQTPSHQVTQMGQEVILRCVPISNHLYFYWYRQILGQKVEFLVSFYNNEISEKSEIFDDQFSVERPDGSNFTLKIRSTKLEDSAMYFCASSGAAPGTQYFGPGTRLTVL.

This chain uses TRBV10-2 with TRBJ2-2; 7 positions match TRBD1. With V trimmed by 5 bases and J by 4 bases, 4 bases remained unmatched. CDR3 length equals 14 residues. The germline V gene has CDR1 WSHSY and CDR2 SAAADI. CDR3 loop: CASSHGTATGELFF. In DNA form, the CDR3 reads TGCGCCAGCAGTCACGGGACAGCCACCGGGGAGCTGTTTTTT.